This TCR beta chain was observed in a study of cytomegalovirus exposure and HLA in healthy donors. This clone has more than one count but fewer than ten. Other DNA sequences in this specimen translate into the identical CDR3. This CDR3 comprises 13 residues. V dropped 0 bases and J dropped 0 bases, with 3 bases sitting between them. The germline V gene encodes CDR1 MNHEY and CDR2 SVGAGI. This PCR relied on a set of 60 Vbeta primers and 13 Jbeta primers. Here immunoSEQ multiplex PCR was the method, and the copy in TCRdb shows in-frame clones only, minus some. The table records 180,000 or so clones, around four fifths of them present only once.

This sequence joins TRBV6-5 and TRBJ2-7; D unclear. The clonotype was recovered from a woman aged 50 to 65 in good health and CMV-seropositive. Specimen: PBMCs. The CDR3 DNA sequence: TGTGCCAGCAGTTACTCGAGCTCCTACGAGCAGTACTTC. It yields the protein CASSYSSSYEQYF.